This T cell receptor (beta chain) was documented in a study of T cells in localized non-small cell lung cancer. Study-level points and caveats: Paired adjacent lung recovered a median around 52 of the top 100 tumor clones.

The germline V gene encodes CDR1 SGHTA and CDR2 FQGTGA. Trimming removed 5 bases from V and 6 bases from J; junction bases left unmatched: 9. This CDR3 is built from 16 residues. This table comes from immunoSEQ multiplex PCR, and its TCRdb copy is limited to in-frame clones, with some not included. The sample has approximately 30,000 clones, about four fifths seen once; the top ten hold 35% to 45%. Points on this clone: Its specificity is not known.

The source material was peripheral blood, sampled before any cancer treatment. This chain connects TRBV7-3 to TRBJ2-2, with TRBD2 matching 10 bases. The clonotype was recovered from a male donor at least 60 years old with stage II squamous cell lung carcinoma. For the CDR3, the DNA is TGTGCCAGCAGCCATAGCGGGGGGCCCTTTGCCGGGGAGCTGTTTTTT. This gives the protein CASSHSGGPFAGELFF.